What follows are 11 T cell receptor beta chains derived from one specimen sequenced in a study of shared clonotypes between healthy human individuals (TCRdb year 2020). The method was the immunoSEQ multiplex PCR assay. What TCRdb holds here is the immuneACCESS table cut down to in-frame rearrangements. Part of the clones is not present; checked against another copy, under half of the missing clones reflect an unresolved V gene, and the others are unexplained. The sample table lists fewer than 700,000 clones, around 96% of them with a count of one. The ten largest clones add up to approximately 0.11% of the sample. CD8 naive samples were CD45RO-negative cells positively selected for CCR7, giving a CD45RA+CCR7+ population that excluded TemRA cells. The sequenced sample was naive CD8+ T cells sorted from blood. The meaning of the sample's cell subset or site label: CD45RA+CCR7+. The receptors originated from a woman aged 25 to 39 in good health.

This clone turned up a few times. The V gene is TRBV9, the J gene TRBJ2-7; D is perhaps TRBD2 (5 bases). The germline V gene encodes CDR1 SGDLS and CDR2 YYNGEE. CDR3 size: 13 residues. V dropped 2 bases and J dropped 2 bases, with 8 bases sitting between them. Written as DNA, the CDR3 is TGTGCCAGCAGCGTGAGGGAACCCTACGAGCAGTACTTC. Encoded protein: CASSVREPYEQYF.

The V and J genes are TRBV27 and TRBJ2-1; 10 nucleotides align to TRBD1. The CDR3 has 15 amino acids. Germline CDR1 is MNHEY and CDR2 is SMNVEV (reference sequence). The junction had 8 bases not matched to a gene; V was cut back by 6 bases and J by 6 bases. CDR3 residues: CASSPTGTGVNEQFF. The CDR3 DNA is TGTGCCAGCAGCCCGACCGGGACAGGGGTCAATGAGCAGTTCTTC.

This clone was counted only a few times. The J gene is TRBJ1-2, the V gene TRBV28; 8 nucleotides match TRBD1. The trim removed 7 bases at V and 8 bases at J, leaving 6 bases unmatched. Looked up from germline, CDR1 is MDHEN and CDR2 is SYDVKM. The CDR3 contains 12 residues. The CDR3 region is CASTDDRGGYTF. CDR3 coding DNA: TGTGCCAGCACCGATGACAGGGGAGGCTACACCTTC.

With regard to this clone: A much larger clone differs from this one at a single base, so this may be a read error. The J gene is TRBJ2-5, the V gene TRBV2, with D uncertain. The last part of the DNA fits TRBJ2-7 better; the J call may be wrong. Germline-derived CDR1 and CDR2 are SNHLY and FYNNEI. CDR3 length: 10 amino acids. CDR3: CASSYYEQYF. In DNA form, the CDR3 reads TGTGCCAGCAGTTACTACGAGCAGTACTTC.

The chain carries TRBV5-6 and TRBJ2-3; TRBD1 or TRBD2 may be the D gene (5 bases each). The CDR3 loop spans 16 amino acids. The germline gives CDR1 SGHDT, CDR2 YYEEEE. Between the trimmed V and J ends, which lost 4 bases and 0 bases, there was a span of 15 bases. The CDR3 region has the DNA TGTGCCAGCAGCCTGACCCCCCGGGACAGCACAGATACGCAGTATTTT. The encoded protein is CASSLTPRDSTDTQYF.

About this clone: Different DNA sequences within this sample yield the same CDR3. The rearrangement links TRBV5-1 to TRBJ2-7; 11 nucleotides agree with TRBD2. CDR1 is SGHRS, CDR2 YFSETQ, per germline. This CDR3 contains 14 residues. With V trimmed by 1 base and J by 3 bases, 0 bases remained unmatched. Written as DNA, the CDR3 is TGCGCCAGCAGCTTGACTAGCGGGAGCTACGAGCAGTACTTC. It is translated as CASSLTSGSYEQYF.

The chain joins TRBV28 to TRBJ2-5; no clear D gene. There are 12 residues in the CDR3. V lost 6 bases and J lost 5, with 10 bases in between. From germline, CDR1 is MDHEN and CDR2 SYDVKM. CDR3 loop: CASRGERETQYF. As DNA, the CDR3 is TGTGCCAGCAGGGGCGAAAGGGAGACCCAGTACTTC.

The rearrangement uses TRBV13 and TRBJ2-1, with 8 bases fitting TRBD2. The germline V gene has CDR1 PRHDT and CDR2 FYEKMQ (reference sequence). After removal of 3 bases from V and 6 bases from J, the junction contained 7 bases not matched to a gene. The CDR3 contains 15 residues. The CDR3 bases are TGTGCCAGCAGCTTTCGTAGCGGGGAATCCAATGAGCAGTTCTTC. It is translated as CASSFRSGESNEQFF.

The rearrangement links TRBV5-8 to TRBJ2-1; 10 positions match TRBD2. The J segment lost 12 bases and the V segment lost 1 base, leaving 7 bases of the junction unmatched. The CDR3 covers 14 residues. Germline-derived CDR1 and CDR2 are SGHTS and YDEGEE. CDR3 DNA sequence: TGTGCCAGCAGCTTGTGGACTAGCGGCGGTGGGCAGTTCTTC. Residues: CASSLWTSGGGQFF. Combining the CDR3 with reference TRBV5-8 and TRBJ2-1 gives the whole variable domain EAGVTQSPTHLIKTRGQQATLRCSPISGHTSVYWYQQALGLGLQFLLWYDEGEERNRGNFPPRFSGRQFPNYSSELNVNALELEDSALYLCASSLWTSGGGQFFGPGTRLTVL.

The rearrangement uses TRBV29-1 and TRBJ1-5; no firm D call. This CDR3 is built from 14 residues. Germline V gene lookup returns CDR1 SQVTM and CDR2 ANQGSEA. Trimming pared 6 bases from V and 2 bases from J, leaving 14 bases between. The CDR3 nucleotides read TGCAGCGTGTGGGAGGGAGTTGGCAATCAGCCCCAGCATTTT. It codes for CSVWEGVGNQPQHF.

The chain is built from TRBV7-9 and TRBJ2-7, with D perhaps TRBD1 (5 bases). Trimming took 1 base from V and 3 from J, leaving 10 bases between them. There are 14 residues in the CDR3. Germline CDR1 and CDR2: SEHNR and FQNEAQ (reference sequence). The CDR3 DNA reads TGTGCCAGCAGCTTAGGGGTTGACAGCTACGAGCAGTACTTC. Translating gives CASSLGVDSYEQYF.